This T cell receptor beta chain came from a study of shared T cell receptors in the human thymus. Profiled with immunoSEQ multiplex PCR; TCRdb holds only in-frame clones, not every one. In the table there are hundreds of thousands of clones, over 75% of which are singletons. Germline V gene data show CDR1 as LNHDA and CDR2 as SQIVND (reference sequence). The CDR3 spans 19 residues. Trimming at V came to 5 bases and at J to 4 bases, leaving 13 bases not matched to a gene. These data were likewise used in another study, on human thymus T cells. That work states: In corrective heart surgery, resections were taken, and these provided the thymus tissue. Use of V and J genes seemed skewed within the thymic and blood repertoires. Unrelated people showed highly overlapping thymic repertoires, related research reported.

The source material was thymocytes. The chain couples TRBV19 to TRBJ2-1; 14 bases match TRBD2. The receptor was isolated from a boy younger than two with a congenital heart defect. The CDR3 region is CASSHRLAGGSEPYNEQFF. CDR3 nucleotides: TGTGCCAGTAGTCACCGACTAGCGGGAGGGTCGGAACCTTACAATGAGCAGTTCTTC.